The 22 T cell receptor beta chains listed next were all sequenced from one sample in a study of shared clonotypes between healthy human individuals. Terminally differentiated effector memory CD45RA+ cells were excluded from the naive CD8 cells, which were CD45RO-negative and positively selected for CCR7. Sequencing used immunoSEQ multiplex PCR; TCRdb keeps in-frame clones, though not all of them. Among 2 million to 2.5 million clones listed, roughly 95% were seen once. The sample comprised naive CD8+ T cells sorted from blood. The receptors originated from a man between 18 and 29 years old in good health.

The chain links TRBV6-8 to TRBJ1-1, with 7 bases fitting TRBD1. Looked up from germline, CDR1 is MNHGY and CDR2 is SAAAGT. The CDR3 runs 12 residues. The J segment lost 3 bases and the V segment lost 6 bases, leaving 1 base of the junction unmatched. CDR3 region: CASRGQDTEAFF. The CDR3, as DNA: TGTGCCAGCAGAGGACAGGACACTGAAGCTTTCTTT.

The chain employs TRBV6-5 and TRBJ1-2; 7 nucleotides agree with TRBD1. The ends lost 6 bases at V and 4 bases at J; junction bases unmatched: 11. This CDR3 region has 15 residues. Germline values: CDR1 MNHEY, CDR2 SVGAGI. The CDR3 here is CASSQGVLDSYGYTF. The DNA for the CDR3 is TGTGCCAGCAGCCAGGGGGTATTAGATAGCTATGGCTACACCTTC.

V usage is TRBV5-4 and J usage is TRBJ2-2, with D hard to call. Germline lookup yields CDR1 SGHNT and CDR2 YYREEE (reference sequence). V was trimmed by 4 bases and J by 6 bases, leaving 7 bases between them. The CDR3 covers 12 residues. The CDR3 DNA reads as TGTGCCAGCAGCCACCGGCCCGGGGAGCTGTTTTTT. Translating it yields CASSHRPGELFF.

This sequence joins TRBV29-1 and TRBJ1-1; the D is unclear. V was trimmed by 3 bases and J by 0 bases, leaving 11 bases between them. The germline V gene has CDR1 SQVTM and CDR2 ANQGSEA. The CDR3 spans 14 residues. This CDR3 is CSVDGVGVNTEAFF. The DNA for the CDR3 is TGCAGCGTTGATGGTGTTGGTGTGAACACTGAAGCTTTCTTT.

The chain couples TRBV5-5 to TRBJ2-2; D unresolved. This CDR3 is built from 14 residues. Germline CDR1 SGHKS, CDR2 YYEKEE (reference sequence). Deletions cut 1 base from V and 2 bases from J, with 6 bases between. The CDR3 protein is CASSLLTNTGELFF. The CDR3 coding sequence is TGTGCCAGCAGCTTGTTGACAAACACCGGGGAGCTGTTTTTT.

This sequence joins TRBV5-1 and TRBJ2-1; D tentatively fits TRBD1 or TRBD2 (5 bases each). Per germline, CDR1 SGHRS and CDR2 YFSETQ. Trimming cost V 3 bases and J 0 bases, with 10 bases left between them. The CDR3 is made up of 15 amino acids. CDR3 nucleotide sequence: TGCGCCAGCAGCTCCCGGGACGGCTCCTACAATGAGCAGTTCTTC. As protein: CASSSRDGSYNEQFF.

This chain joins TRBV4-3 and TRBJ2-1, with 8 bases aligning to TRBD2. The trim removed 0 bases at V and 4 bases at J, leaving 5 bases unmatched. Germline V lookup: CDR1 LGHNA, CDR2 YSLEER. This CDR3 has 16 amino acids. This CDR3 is CASSQDRLATYNEQFF. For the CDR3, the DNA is TGCGCCAGCAGCCAAGATCGACTAGCGACGTACAATGAGCAGTTCTTC.

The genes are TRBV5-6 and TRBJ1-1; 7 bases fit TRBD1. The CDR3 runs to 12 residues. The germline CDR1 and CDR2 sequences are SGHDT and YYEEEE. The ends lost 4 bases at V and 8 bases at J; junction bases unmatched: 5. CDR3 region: CASSGGTEEAFF. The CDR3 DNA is TGTGCCAGCAGCGGAGGGACAGAAGAAGCTTTCTTT.

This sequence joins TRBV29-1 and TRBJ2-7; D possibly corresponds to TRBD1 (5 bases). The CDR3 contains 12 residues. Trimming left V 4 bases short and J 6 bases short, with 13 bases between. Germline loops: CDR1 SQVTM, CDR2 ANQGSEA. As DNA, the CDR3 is TGCAGCGTTGTAGTTGGGGCTGGCGAGCAGTACTTC. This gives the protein CSVVVGAGEQYF.

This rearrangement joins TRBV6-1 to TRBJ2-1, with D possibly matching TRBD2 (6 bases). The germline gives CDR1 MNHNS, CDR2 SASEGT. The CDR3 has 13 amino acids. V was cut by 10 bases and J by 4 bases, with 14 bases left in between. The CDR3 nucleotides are TGTGCCATCCCGGGAGTAGTATACAATGAGCAGTTCTTC. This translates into CAIPGVVYNEQFF.

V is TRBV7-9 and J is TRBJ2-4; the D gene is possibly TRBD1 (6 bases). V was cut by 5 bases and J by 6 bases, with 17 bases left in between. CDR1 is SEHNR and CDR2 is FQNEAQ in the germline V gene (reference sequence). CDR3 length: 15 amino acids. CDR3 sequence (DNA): TGTGCCAGCAGCCCCGAGCTGGGACAACTAAACATTCAGTACTTC. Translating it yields CASSPELGQLNIQYF.

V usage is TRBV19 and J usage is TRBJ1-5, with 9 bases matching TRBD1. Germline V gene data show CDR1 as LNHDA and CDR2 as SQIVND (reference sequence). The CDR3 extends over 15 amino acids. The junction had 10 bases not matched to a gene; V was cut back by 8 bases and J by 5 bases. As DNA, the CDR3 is TGTGCCAGTGGGGACAGGGATTGGCAGGATCAGCCCCAGCATTTT. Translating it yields CASGDRDWQDQPQHF. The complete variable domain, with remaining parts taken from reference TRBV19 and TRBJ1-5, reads DGGITQSPKYLFRKEGQNVTLSCEQNLNHDAMYWYRQDPGQGLRLIYYSQIVNDFQKGDIAEGYSVSREKKESFPLTVTSAQKNPTAFYLCASGDRDWQDQPQHFGDGTRLSIL.

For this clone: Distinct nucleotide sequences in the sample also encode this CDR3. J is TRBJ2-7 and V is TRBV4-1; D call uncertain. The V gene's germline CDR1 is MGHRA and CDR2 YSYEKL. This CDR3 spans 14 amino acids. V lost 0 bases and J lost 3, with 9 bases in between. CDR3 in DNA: TGCGCCAGCAGCCAAGAGTGGGGTAGCTACGAGCAGTACTTC. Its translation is CASSQEWGSYEQYF.

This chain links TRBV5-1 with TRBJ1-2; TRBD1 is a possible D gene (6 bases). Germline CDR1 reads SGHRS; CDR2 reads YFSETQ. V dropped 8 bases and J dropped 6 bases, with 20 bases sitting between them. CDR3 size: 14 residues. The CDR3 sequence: CASQLGRGIDGYTF. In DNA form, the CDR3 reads TGCGCCAGTCAATTGGGCAGGGGAATAGATGGCTACACCTTC.

The CDR3 DNA sequence: TGTGCCAGCGGCCTTTTCGGGACGGCTGATGGCTACACCTTC. As protein: CASGLFGTADGYTF. The chain couples TRBV27 to TRBJ1-2, with a possible D match to TRBD1 (5 bases). V was shortened by 8 bases and J by 6 bases, with 19 bases between the two germline ends. The CDR3 loop spans 14 amino acids. CDR1 MNHEY and CDR2 SMNVEV come from the germline V gene (reference sequence).

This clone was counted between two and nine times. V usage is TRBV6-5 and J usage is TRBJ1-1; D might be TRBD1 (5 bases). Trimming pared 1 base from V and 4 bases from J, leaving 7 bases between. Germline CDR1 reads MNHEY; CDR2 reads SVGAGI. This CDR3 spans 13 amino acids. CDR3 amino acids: CASSYLGATEAFF. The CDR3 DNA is TGTGCCAGCAGTTACTTAGGGGCCACTGAAGCTTTCTTT.

CDR3 sequence (DNA): TGTGCCAGCAGCAACCCCGGGACAGGGGCCTACGAGCAGTACTTC. It specifies CASSNPGTGAYEQYF. V is TRBV7-9 and J is TRBJ2-7; 10 nucleotides align to TRBD1. Germline lookup yields CDR1 SEHNR and CDR2 FQNEAQ (reference sequence). This CDR3 has 15 amino acids. V lost 5 bases, J lost 2 bases, and 6 bases stayed unmatched.

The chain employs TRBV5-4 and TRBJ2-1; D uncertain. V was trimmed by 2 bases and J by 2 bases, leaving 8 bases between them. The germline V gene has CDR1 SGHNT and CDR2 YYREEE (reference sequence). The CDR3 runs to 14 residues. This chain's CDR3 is CASSFLAAYNEQFF. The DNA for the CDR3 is TGTGCCAGCAGCTTTCTCGCAGCCTACAATGAGCAGTTCTTC.

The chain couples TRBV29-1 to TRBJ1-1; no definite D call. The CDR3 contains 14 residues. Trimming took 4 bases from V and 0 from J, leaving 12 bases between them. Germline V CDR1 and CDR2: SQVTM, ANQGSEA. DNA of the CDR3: TGCAGCGTTGTACCGCCCGTTCTGAACACTGAAGCTTTCTTT. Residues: CSVVPPVLNTEAFF. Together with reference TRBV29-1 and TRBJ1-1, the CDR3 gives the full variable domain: SAVISQKPSRDICQRGTSLTIQCQVDSQVTMMFWYRQQPGQSLTLIATANQGSEATYESGFVIDKFPISRPNLTFSTLTVSNMSPEDSSIYLCSVVPPVLNTEAFFGQGTRLTVV.

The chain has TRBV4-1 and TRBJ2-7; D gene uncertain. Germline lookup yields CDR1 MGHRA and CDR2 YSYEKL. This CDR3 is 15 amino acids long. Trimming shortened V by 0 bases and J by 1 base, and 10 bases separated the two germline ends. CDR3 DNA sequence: TGCGCCAGCAGCCAAGATAAGATCCCGTCCTACGAGCAGTACTTC. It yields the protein CASSQDKIPSYEQYF.

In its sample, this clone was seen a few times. The CDR3 sequence: CASSQDTLEQFF. CDR3 DNA sequence: TGCGCCAGCAGCCAAGATACGCTGGAGCAGTTCTTC. The J gene is TRBJ2-1, the V gene TRBV4-1; no firm D call. The CDR3 totals 12 residues. Deletions cut 0 bases from V and 10 bases from J, with 7 bases between. Germline CDR1 is MGHRA and CDR2 is YSYEKL.

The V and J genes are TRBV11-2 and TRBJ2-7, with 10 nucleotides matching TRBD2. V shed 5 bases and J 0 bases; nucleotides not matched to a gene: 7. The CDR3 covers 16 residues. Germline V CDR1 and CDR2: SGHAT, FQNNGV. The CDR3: CASSTWTSGNSYEQYF. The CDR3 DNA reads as TGTGCCAGCAGCACATGGACTAGCGGTAACTCCTACGAGCAGTACTTC.